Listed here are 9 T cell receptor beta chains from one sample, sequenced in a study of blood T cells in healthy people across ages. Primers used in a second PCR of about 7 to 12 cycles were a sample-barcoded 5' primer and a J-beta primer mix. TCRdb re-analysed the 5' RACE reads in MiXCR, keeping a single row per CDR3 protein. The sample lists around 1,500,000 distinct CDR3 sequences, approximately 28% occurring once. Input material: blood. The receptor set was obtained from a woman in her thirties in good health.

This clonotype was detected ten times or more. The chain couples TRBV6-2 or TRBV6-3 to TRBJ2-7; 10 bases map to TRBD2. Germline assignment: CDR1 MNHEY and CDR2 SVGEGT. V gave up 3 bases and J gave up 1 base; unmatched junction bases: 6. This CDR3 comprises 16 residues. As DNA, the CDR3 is TGTGCCAGCAGTTATCCCCCGGGACTAGCGTCCTACGAGCAGTACTTC. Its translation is CASSYPPGLASYEQYF.

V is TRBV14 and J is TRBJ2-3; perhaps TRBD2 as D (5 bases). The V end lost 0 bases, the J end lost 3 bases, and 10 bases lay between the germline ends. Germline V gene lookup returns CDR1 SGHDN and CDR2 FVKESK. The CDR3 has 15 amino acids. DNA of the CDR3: TGTGCCAGCAGCCAAGATTCTCCGGGGACAGATACGCAGTATTTT. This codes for CASSQDSPGTDTQYF.

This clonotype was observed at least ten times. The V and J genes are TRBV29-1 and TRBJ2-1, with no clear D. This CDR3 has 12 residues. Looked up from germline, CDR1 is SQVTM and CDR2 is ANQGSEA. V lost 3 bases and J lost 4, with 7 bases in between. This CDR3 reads CSVETQYNEQFF. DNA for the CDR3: TGCAGCGTTGAGACCCAATACAATGAGCAGTTCTTC.

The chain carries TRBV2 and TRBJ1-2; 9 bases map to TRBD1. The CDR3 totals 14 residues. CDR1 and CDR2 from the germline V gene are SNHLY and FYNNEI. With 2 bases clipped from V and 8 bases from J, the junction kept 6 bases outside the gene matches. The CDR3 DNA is TGTGCCAGCAGTGAAACAGGGGGCGTGCGCGGCTACACCTTC. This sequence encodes CASSETGGVRGYTF.

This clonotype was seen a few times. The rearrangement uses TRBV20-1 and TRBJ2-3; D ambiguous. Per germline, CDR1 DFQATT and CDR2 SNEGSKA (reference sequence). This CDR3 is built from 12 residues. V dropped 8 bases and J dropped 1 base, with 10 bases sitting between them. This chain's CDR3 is CSCKGRTDTQYF. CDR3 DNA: TGCAGTTGCAAGGGCCGCACAGATACGCAGTATTTT.

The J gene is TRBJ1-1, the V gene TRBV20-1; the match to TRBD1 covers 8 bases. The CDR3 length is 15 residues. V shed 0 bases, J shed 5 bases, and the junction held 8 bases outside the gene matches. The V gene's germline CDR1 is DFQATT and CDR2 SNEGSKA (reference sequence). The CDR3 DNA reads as TGCAGTGCTAGAGACTCGAGACAGGGGAGAACTGAAGCTTTCTTT. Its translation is CSARDSRQGRTEAFF.

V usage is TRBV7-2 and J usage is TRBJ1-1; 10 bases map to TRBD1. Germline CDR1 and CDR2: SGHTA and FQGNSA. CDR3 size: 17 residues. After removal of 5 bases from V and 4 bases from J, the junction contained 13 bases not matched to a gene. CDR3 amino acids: CASSDRGRKYGGTEAFF. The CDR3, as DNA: TGTGCCAGCAGCGACAGGGGGCGGAAATATGGAGGCACTGAAGCTTTCTTT.

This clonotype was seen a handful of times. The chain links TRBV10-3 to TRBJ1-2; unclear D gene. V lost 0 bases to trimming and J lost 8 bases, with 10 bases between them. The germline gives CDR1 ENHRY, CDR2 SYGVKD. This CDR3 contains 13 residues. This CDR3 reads CAISESVLRGYTF. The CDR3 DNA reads TGTGCCATCAGTGAGTCCGTCCTACGGGGCTACACCTTC.

The CDR3, as DNA: TGCGCCAGCAGCTGGGAGACTACTAGGCGGGGCACAGATACGCAGTATTTT. As protein: CASSWETTRRGTDTQYF. The chain has TRBV5-1 and TRBJ2-3, with D possibly matching TRBD2 (5 bases). V was clipped by 3 bases and J by 1 base, with 18 bases between them. This CDR3 region has 17 residues. Germline V gene data show CDR1 as SGHRS and CDR2 as YFSETQ.